This T cell receptor beta chain was sequenced for a study of T cells in Graves' hyperthyroidism and ophthalmopathy. Study observations and caveats: Most clonotypes expanded in the thyroid (above 0.001) were also present in blood.

Germline CDR1 and CDR2: GTSNPN and SVGIG (reference sequence). The J segment lost 2 bases and the V segment lost 6 bases, leaving 8 bases of the junction unmatched. The CDR3 extends over 14 amino acids. Only a few counts were recorded for this clonotype. Its target is not known. RNA transcripts were the template for amplifying TCR beta CDR3 regions. A first-round RT-PCR of the TCR CDR3 used the HTBI primer set. MiXCR, applied by TCRdb to the multiplex PCR reads, yields one record per CDR3 protein. Of some 350,000 distinct CDR3 sequences listed, approximately 15% are singletons. Uncontrolled infection, other autoimmune disease, pregnancy or lactation excluded patients. Diagnosing involved the use of clinical symptoms, serum thyroxine and TRAb, thyroid ultrasound and orbital computed tomography.

The chain employs TRBV30 and TRBJ2-3; TRBD2 matches 7 bases. The source material was blood. The TCR originated in a woman younger than 35 with Graves' hyperthyroidism that later progressed to Graves' ophthalmopathy. This CDR3 reads CACHSSGDTDTQYF. The CDR3 region has the DNA TGTGCCTGTCATTCTAGCGGAGACACAGATACGCAGTATTTT.